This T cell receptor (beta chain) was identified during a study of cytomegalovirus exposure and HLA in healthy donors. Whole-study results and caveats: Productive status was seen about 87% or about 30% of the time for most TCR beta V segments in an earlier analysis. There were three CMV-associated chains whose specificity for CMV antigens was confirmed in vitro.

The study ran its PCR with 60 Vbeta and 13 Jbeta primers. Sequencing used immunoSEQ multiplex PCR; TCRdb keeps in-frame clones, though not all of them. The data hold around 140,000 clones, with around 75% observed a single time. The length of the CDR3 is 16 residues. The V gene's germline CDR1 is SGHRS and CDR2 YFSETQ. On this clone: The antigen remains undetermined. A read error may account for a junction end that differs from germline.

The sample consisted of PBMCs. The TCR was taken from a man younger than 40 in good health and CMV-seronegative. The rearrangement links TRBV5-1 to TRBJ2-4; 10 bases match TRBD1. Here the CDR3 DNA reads TGCGCCAGCAGCACTGGACAGGGGGGATATAAAAACAGTCAGTACTTC. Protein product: CASSTGQGGYKNSQYF. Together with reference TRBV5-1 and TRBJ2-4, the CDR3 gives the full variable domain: KAGVTQTPRYLIKTRGQQVTLSCSPISGHRSVSWYQQTPGQGLQFLFEYFSETQRNKGNFPGRFSGRQFSNSRSEMNVSTLELGDSALYLCASSTGQGGYKNSQYFGAGTRLSVL.